The subject of this entry is one T cell receptor (beta chain). The data were obtained in a study of blood T cell repertoires in COVID-19. The overall study: Material from acute and convalescent COVID-19 was sourced from the United States, Italy and Spain. T cells, B-cell-depleted T cells, or PBMCs supplied cDNA or gDNA.

Per the original data handling: Estimated nucleated cell counts came from reference gene primer amplification. Data came from immunoSEQ multiplex PCR; TCRdb stores just in-frame clones and leaves some out. D and trimming were read from the DNA, whereas the V and J calls and clone size are those reported in that table. The data contain over 150,000 clones, approximately 80% of them singletons. Losses at the gene ends were 5 bases for V and 5 bases for J; bases not matched to a gene: 10. The CDR3 totals 15 residues. Germline V gene sequence: CDR1 MNHEY, CDR2 SMNVEV (reference sequence). This receptor was taken from a woman aged 55-69 years with acute or convalescent COVID-19. The rearrangement joins TRBV27 to TRBJ2-5; 8 nucleotides match TRBD2. The specimen sequenced was peripheral blood. In nucleotides, the CDR3 is TGTGCCAGCAGTCCCTCTCCGGGGGGGACGGAGACCCAGTACTTC. Translated: CASSPSPGGTETQYF.